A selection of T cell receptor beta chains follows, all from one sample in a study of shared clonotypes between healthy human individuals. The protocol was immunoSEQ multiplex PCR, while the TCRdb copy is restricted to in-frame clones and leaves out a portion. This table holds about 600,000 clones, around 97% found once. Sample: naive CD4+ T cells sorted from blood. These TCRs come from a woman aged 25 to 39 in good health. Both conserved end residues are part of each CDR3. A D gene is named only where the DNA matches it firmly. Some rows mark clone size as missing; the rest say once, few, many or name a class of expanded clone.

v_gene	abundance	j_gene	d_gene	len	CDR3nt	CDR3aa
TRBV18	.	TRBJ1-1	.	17	TGTGCCAGCTCACAGTCGACAGGTCCTCTGGTGAACACTGAAGCTTTCTTT	CASSQSTGPLVNTEAFF
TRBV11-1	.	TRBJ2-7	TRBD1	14	TGTGCCAGCAGCTTTCCGGGACAGGGTGGTAAGCAGTACTTC	CASSFPGQGGKQYF
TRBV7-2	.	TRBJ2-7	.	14	TGTGCCAGCAGCTTAGCGCCCGACAGCTACGAGCAGTACTTC	CASSLAPDSYEQYF
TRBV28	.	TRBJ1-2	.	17	TGTGCCAGCAGTTCCGCGGGGGCCAGGACTTATAGGGATGGCTACACCTTC	CASSSAGARTYRDGYTF
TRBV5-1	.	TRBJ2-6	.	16	TGCGCCAGCAGCTTGGTGCTCTCCTCTGGGGCCAACGTCCTGACTTTC	CASSLVLSSGANVLTF
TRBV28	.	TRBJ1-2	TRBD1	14	TGTGCCAGCAGTCCCCCGACAGGGGCTTGGGGCTACACCTTC	CASSPPTGAWGYTF
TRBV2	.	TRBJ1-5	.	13	TGTGCCAGCAGTGGGTCTAGCAATCAGCCCCAGCATTTT	CASSGSSNQPQHF
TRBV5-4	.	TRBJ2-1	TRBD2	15	TGTGCCAGCAGCTTGGGCGGGAGTCTTTCCAATGAGCAGTTCTTC	CASSLGGSLSNEQFF
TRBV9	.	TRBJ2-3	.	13	TGTGCCAGCAGCACTCGACTGTGGGGTACGCAGTATTTT	CASSTRLWGTQYF
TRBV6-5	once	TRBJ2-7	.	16	TGTGCCAGCAGTTATACCGGGACACCTATAAACTACGAGCAGTACTTC	CASSYTGTPINYEQYF
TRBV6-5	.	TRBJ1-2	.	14	TGTGCCAGCAGGGGGGGGCAGGCGGGATATGGCTACACCTTC	CASRGGQAGYGYTF
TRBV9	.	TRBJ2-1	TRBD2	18	TGTGCCAGCAGCGTAGTGGCTAGCGGGTGGATCTCCTACAATGAGCAGTTCTTC	CASSVVASGWISYNEQFF
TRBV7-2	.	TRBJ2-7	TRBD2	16	TGTGCCAGCAGCCGCGTGGGAGCGGGAGGCTCCTACGAGCAGTACTTC	CASSRVGAGGSYEQYF
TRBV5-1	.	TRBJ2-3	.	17	TGCGCCAGCAGCTTGGCCGTAGGTGGGCCTAGCACAGATACGCAGTATTTT	CASSLAVGGPSTDTQYF
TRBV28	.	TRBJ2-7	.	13	TGTGCCAGCAGTTTAAGGTTGGCCTACGAGCAGTACTTC	CASSLRLAYEQYF
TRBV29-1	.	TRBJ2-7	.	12	TGCAGCGTTGCGGCTTCTCCCTACGAGCAGTACTTC	CSVAASPYEQYF
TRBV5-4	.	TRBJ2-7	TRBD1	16	TGTGCCAGCAGCCCGGCGGCGACAGGGTCGACCTACGAGCAGTACTTC	CASSPAATGSTYEQYF
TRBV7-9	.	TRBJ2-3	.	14	TGTGCCAGCAGCTTAGCGGGGGATACAGATACGCAGTATTTT	CASSLAGDTDTQYF
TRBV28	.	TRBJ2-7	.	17	TGTGCCAGCAGTTTAGGGGCTTTGCGGAGGAGCTCCTACGAGCAGTACTTC	CASSLGALRRSSYEQYF
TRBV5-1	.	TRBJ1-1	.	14	TGCGCCAGCAGCTTGGACTTGCCTTACGGTGAAGCTTTCTTT	CASSLDLPYGEAFF
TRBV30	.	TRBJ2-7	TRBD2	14	TGTGCCTGGAGTCCTCTAGCGGGGGGATACGAGCAGTACTTC	CAWSPLAGGYEQYF
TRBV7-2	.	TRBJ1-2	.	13	TGTGCCAGCAGCCATAAAACGGCCTATGGCTACACCTTC	CASSHKTAYGYTF
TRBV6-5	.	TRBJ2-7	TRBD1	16	TGTGCCAGCAGTTACTCGAGAGGGACAGGGATCTACGAGCAGTACTTC	CASSYSRGTGIYEQYF
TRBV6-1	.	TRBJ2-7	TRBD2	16	TGTGCCAGCAGTGAAGGAAATACTAGCGGGAGTGACGAGCAGTACTTC	CASSEGNTSGSDEQYF
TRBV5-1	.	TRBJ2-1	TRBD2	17	TGCGCCAGCAGCATCGGGACTAGCGGAGGCTCCTACAATGAGCAGTTCTTC	CASSIGTSGGSYNEQFF
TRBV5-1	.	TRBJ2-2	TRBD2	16	TGCGCCAGCAGCTTGAAAGCGGGAGGGGGTACCGGGGAGCTGTTTTTT	CASSLKAGGGTGELFF
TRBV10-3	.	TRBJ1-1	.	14	TGTGCCATCCTCAAGGGGGGGATGAACACTGAAGCTTTCTTT	CAILKGGMNTEAFF
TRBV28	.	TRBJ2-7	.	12	TGTGCCAGCAGTTCGAACTCCTACGAGCAGTACTTC	CASSSNSYEQYF
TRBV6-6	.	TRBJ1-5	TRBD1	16	TGTGCCAGCAGTCCCCGGGACAGGGGAAGCAATCAGCCCCAGCATTTT	CASSPRDRGSNQPQHF
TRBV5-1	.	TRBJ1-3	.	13	TGCGCCAGCAGCCCGGACTCTGGAAACACCATATATTTT	CASSPDSGNTIYF
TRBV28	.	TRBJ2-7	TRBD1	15	TGTGCCAGCAGTTTAGCGGGACAGGTGGAAGGCGAGCAGTACTTC	CASSLAGQVEGEQYF
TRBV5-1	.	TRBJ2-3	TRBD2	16	TGCGCCAGCAGCTTGGTTGCGGGAGGTAGCTCAGATACGCAGTATTTT	CASSLVAGGSSDTQYF
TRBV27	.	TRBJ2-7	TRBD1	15	TGTGCCAGCAGTTCGGGGACAGCCAGCTCCTACGAGCAGTACTTC	CASSSGTASSYEQYF
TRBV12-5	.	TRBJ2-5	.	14	TGTGCTAGTGGTTTGGTCAAGGGTCGGGAGACCCAGTACTTC	CASGLVKGRETQYF
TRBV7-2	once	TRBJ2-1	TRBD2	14	TGTGCCAGCAGCCGAACTAGCGGATACAATGAGCAGTTCTTC	CASSRTSGYNEQFF
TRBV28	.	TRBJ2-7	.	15	TGTGCCAGCAGTTTGGGAGGAACAGGGGAAGCCGAGCAGTACTTC	CASSLGGTGEAEQYF
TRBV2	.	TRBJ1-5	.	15	TGTGCCAGCACCGCGATTCTAGACAGGAATCAGCCCCAGCATTTT	CASTAILDRNQPQHF
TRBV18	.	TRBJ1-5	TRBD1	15	TGTGCCAGCTCATCCGGACAGGGCAGCAATCAGCCCCAGCATTTT	CASSSGQGSNQPQHF
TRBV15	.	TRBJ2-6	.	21	TGTGCCACCAGCAGAGACACCTACATCGGACAGTTTAGCTCTGGGGCCAACGTCCTGACTTTC	CATSRDTYIGQFSSGANVLTF
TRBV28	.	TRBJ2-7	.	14	TGTGCCAGCAGTTTGGGGACTCCTTCCTACGAGCAGTACTTC	CASSLGTPSYEQYF
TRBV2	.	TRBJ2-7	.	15	TGTGCCAGCAGTGAAGCGCTTCGGCAGGTCAACGAGCAGTACTTC	CASSEALRQVNEQYF
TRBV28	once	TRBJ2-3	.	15	TGTGCCAGTACTTCACATGGGGTAGGGACAGATACGCAGTATTTT	CASTSHGVGTDTQYF
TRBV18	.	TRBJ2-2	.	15	TGTGCCAGCTCACCACCGAGTCAGAGCACCGGGGAGCTGTTTTTT	CASSPPSQSTGELFF
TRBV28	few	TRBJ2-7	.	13	TGTGCCAGCAGTTTGGACGGTACCTACGAGCAGTACTTC	CASSLDGTYEQYF
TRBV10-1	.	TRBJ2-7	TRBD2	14	TGCGCCAGCAGCAAGACTAGCGGGGGGTACGAGCAGTACTTC	CASSKTSGGYEQYF
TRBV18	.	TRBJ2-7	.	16	TGTGCCAGCTCACCACCGTGGGGGGCCCTAACCTACGAGCAGTACTTC	CASSPPWGALTYEQYF
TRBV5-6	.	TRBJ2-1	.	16	TGTGCCAGCAGCTCGCCGGGACTGGGCTCCTACAATGAGCAGTTCTTC	CASSSPGLGSYNEQFF
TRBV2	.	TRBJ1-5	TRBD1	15	TGTGCCAGCAGTGAGGGACAGTCGGCGAATCAGCCCCAGCATTTT	CASSEGQSANQPQHF
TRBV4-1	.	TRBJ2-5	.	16	TGCGCCAGCAGCCAAGCCGACTCACCCACAGGTTATACCCAGTACTTC	CASSQADSPTGYTQYF
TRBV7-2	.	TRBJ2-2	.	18	TGTGCCAGCAGCTTAACCTGGGAGAGGGCTCCGAACACCGGGGAGCTGTTTTTT	CASSLTWERAPNTGELFF